A single sample gave rise to the 20 T cell receptor beta chains below, sequenced in a study of T cell responses to AZD1222 COVID-19 vaccine. The assay was immunoSEQ multiplex PCR, and TCRdb's table has in-frame clones only and misses some. The sample contains more than 95,000 clones, roughly 92% of which appear only once. The sequencing here drew on peripheral blood, taken on day 0 of AZD1222 vaccination. These receptors were taken from an adult in good health.

J is TRBJ1-5 and V is TRBV28, with no clear D. This CDR3 contains 12 residues. Germline V gene data show CDR1 as MDHEN and CDR2 as SYDVKM. V was pared by 4 bases and J by 7 bases, with 8 bases between. The CDR3 loop reads CASSYLGQPQHF. Here the CDR3 DNA reads TGTGCCAGCAGTTACCTCGGACAGCCCCAGCATTTT.

This chain uses TRBV9 with TRBJ2-7; 8 bases align to TRBD2. This CDR3 comprises 15 residues. J gave up 2 bases and V 2 bases, and 6 bases lay outside the gene matches. Per the germline V gene, CDR1 is SGDLS and CDR2 is YYNGEE. CDR3 bases: TGTGCCAGCAGCGTCGGACTAGCTCAGGCCTACGAGCAGTACTTC. Translated, it gives CASSVGLAQAYEQYF.

The chain has TRBV5-1 and TRBJ1-3; tentatively, D is TRBD1 (5 bases). The CDR3 has 14 residues. The V gene lost 1 base and the J gene lost 4 bases, with 9 bases spanning the gap. CDR1 is SGHRS, CDR2 YFSETQ, per germline. CDR3 nucleotide sequence: TGCGCCAGCAGCTTGTCAGGGCGGGGAAACACCATATATTTT. This codes for CASSLSGRGNTIYF.

The chain couples TRBV4-2 to TRBJ1-2; D might be TRBD1 (5 bases). Trimming took 1 base from V and 4 from J, leaving 10 bases between them. This CDR3 has 14 residues. Germline V CDR1 and CDR2: LGHNA, YNFKEQ. The CDR3 DNA follows: TGTGCCAGCAGCCAAGTCCGGGGGAGCTATGGCTACACCTTC. Protein: CASSQVRGSYGYTF.

V usage is TRBV19 and J usage is TRBJ1-2, with TRBD1 as a possible D gene (6 bases). Trimming took 8 bases from V and 8 from J, leaving 15 bases between them. CDR3 length: 12 amino acids. Per the germline V gene, CDR1 is LNHDA and CDR2 is SQIVND (reference sequence). Written as DNA, the CDR3 is TGTGCCAGTCTAAGAGCGGGGGGCGGCTACACCTTC. Encoded protein: CASLRAGGGYTF.

This CDR3 is CASSPLTGGGYTF. The CDR3 DNA is TGTGCCAGCAGCCCGCTGACAGGGGGTGGCTACACCTTC. The rearrangement uses TRBV7-2 and TRBJ1-2; 9 nucleotides line up with TRBD1. Germline trimming cut 5 bases from V and 7 bases from J; bases unmatched to any gene: 5. CDR1 SGHTA and CDR2 FQGNSA come from the germline V gene. The CDR3 totals 13 residues.

J is TRBJ2-1 and V is TRBV19; 13 positions match TRBD2. The CDR3 has 16 amino acids. V shed 6 bases, J shed 8 bases, and the junction held 10 bases outside the gene matches. From germline, CDR1 is LNHDA and CDR2 SQIVND (reference sequence). CDR3 loop: CASSSRTSGSIDEQFF. CDR3 in DNA: TGTGCCAGTAGCTCTCGGACTAGCGGGAGTATTGATGAGCAGTTCTTC.

V and J are TRBV2 and TRBJ2-1; 8 nucleotides match TRBD2. CDR3 size: 16 residues. Trimming took 0 bases from V and 3 from J; bases not matched to a gene: 4. Germline V CDR1 and CDR2: SNHLY, FYNNEI. CDR3 in amino acids: CASSEAGLGGYNEQFF. The CDR3 coding sequence is TGTGCCAGCAGTGAAGCGGGACTAGGAGGCTACAATGAGCAGTTCTTC.

The chain links TRBV27 to TRBJ1-6; no clear D. The germline gives CDR1 MNHEY, CDR2 SMNVEV (reference sequence). CDR3 size: 15 residues. V was cut by 6 bases and J by 7 bases, with 16 bases left in between. The CDR3 protein is CASRGSVHLNSPLHF. The CDR3 bases are TGTGCCAGCAGGGGGTCGGTTCATCTCAATTCACCCCTCCACTTT.

Note on this clone: Other nucleotide sequences from this sample produce the same CDR3. The V and J genes are TRBV19 and TRBJ2-1, with 7 bases fitting TRBD2. The CDR3 is made up of 13 amino acids. The V gene end was trimmed by 5 bases and the J gene end by 5 bases; junction bases not matched to a gene: 3. Germline CDR1 is LNHDA and CDR2 is SQIVND (reference sequence). The CDR3 region has the DNA TGTGCCAGTAGTCGCGGGGGTGACAATGAGCAGTTCTTC. Translation gives CASSRGGDNEQFF. Supplemented by reference TRBV19 and TRBJ2-1, the full variable domain reads DGGITQSPKYLFRKEGQNVTLSCEQNLNHDAMYWYRQDPGQGLRLIYYSQIVNDFQKGDIAEGYSVSREKKESFPLTVTSAQKNPTAFYLCASSRGGDNEQFFGPGTRLTVL.

V gene TRBV9 combines with J gene TRBJ1-1; D is uncertain. CDR1 and CDR2 (germline): SGDLS, YYNGEE. The V end lost 0 bases, the J end lost 1 base, and 7 bases lay between the germline ends. The CDR3 totals 14 residues. The CDR3 loop is CASSVGGQNTEAFF. DNA of the CDR3: TGTGCCAGCAGCGTAGGTGGCCAGAACACTGAAGCTTTCTTT.

J is TRBJ1-5 and V is TRBV5-5; tentatively, D is TRBD1 (5 bases). This CDR3 is built from 17 residues. The V gene lost 1 base and the J gene lost 3 bases, with 17 bases spanning the gap. The germline V gene encodes CDR1 SGHKS and CDR2 YYEKEE (reference sequence). CDR3 residues: CASSLYPAQELNQPQHF. The CDR3 nucleotides read TGTGCCAGCAGCTTGTATCCGGCACAGGAGCTCAATCAGCCCCAGCATTTT. The full variable domain, in which reference TRBV5-5 and TRBJ1-5 provide the parts outside the CDR3, is DAGVTQSPTHLIKTRGQQVTLRCSPISGHKSVSWYQQVLGQGPQFIFQYYEKEERGRGNFPDRFSARQFPNYSSELNVNALLLGDSALYLCASSLYPAQELNQPQHFGDGTRLSIL.

This sequence joins TRBV15 and TRBJ1-2, with TRBD1 matching over 7 bases. The CDR3 covers 15 residues. V lost 0 bases to trimming and J lost 6 bases; unmatched junction nucleotides: 7. Germline assignment: CDR1 LNHNV and CDR2 YYDKDF (reference sequence). The CDR3 DNA reads TGTGCCACCAGCAGAGATAATGACAGGGAAAATGGCTACACCTTC. This translates into CATSRDNDRENGYTF.

This clone has only one observation. CDR3 region: CASSFGTSGGSDTQYF. The CDR3 region has the DNA TGCGCCAGCAGCTTTGGGACTAGCGGAGGGTCGGATACGCAGTATTTT. This chain joins TRBV5-1 and TRBJ2-3; TRBD2 matches 11 bases. After removal of 2 bases from V and 6 bases from J, the junction contained 8 bases not matched to a gene. This CDR3 spans 16 amino acids. CDR1 is SGHRS, CDR2 YFSETQ, per germline.

V usage is TRBV18 and J usage is TRBJ1-1, with a possible D match to TRBD1 (5 bases). The CDR3 consists of 14 residues. Germline CDR1 reads KGHSH; CDR2 reads LQKENI. Trimming cost V 6 bases and J 1 base, with 12 bases left between them. This CDR3 reads CASSPRQTNTEAFF. CDR3 sequence (DNA): TGTGCCAGCTCCCCGAGACAGACGAACACTGAAGCTTTCTTT.

V and J are TRBV19 and TRBJ2-7, with a possible D match to TRBD2 (6 bases). There are 18 residues in the CDR3. From germline, CDR1 is LNHDA and CDR2 SQIVND (reference sequence). Trimming cost V 3 bases and J 2 bases, with 23 bases left between them. The CDR3 bases are TGTGCCAGTAGTATTAAGGTTTCGCAGGCGGCGGGACCCTACGAGCAGTACTTC. Translating gives CASSIKVSQAAGPYEQYF.

This chain connects TRBV5-1 to TRBJ2-2, with D maybe TRBD1 (6 bases). V was clipped by 5 bases and J by 1 base, with 12 bases between them. Germline CDR1 is SGHRS and CDR2 is YFSETQ. The CDR3 contains 15 residues. CDR3 region: CASSILTGNTGELFF. CDR3 DNA sequence: TGCGCCAGCAGTATTCTGACAGGGAACACCGGGGAGCTGTTTTTT.

V is TRBV18 and J is TRBJ2-7; tentative D call: TRBD2 (5 bases). Trimming left V 3 bases short and J 7 bases short, with 13 bases between. Germline V gives CDR1 KGHSH, CDR2 LQKENI. This CDR3 spans 13 amino acids. Here the CDR3 reads CASSPGNTGEQYF. CDR3 sequence (DNA): TGTGCCAGCTCACCTGGGAATACGGGGGAGCAGTACTTC. The full variable domain, in which reference TRBV18 and TRBJ2-7 provide the parts outside the CDR3, is NAGVMQNPRHLVRRRGQEARLRCSPMKGHSHVYWYRQLPEEGLKFMVYLQKENIIDESGMPKERFSAEFPKEGPSILRIQQVVRGDSAAYFCASSPGNTGEQYFGPGTRLTVT.

The gene calls are TRBV6-5 and TRBJ1-3, with 7 positions matching TRBD1. V lost 0 bases and J lost 0; bases outside the gene matches: 2. Germline assignment: CDR1 MNHEY and CDR2 SVGAGI. This CDR3 spans 16 amino acids. CDR3 region: CASSYSRDSSGNTIYF. The CDR3 DNA sequence: TGTGCCAGCAGTTACTCTCGGGACAGCTCTGGAAACACCATATATTTT.

The chain is built from TRBV6-5 and TRBJ1-1; 8 nucleotides align to TRBD1. Per the germline V gene, CDR1 is MNHEY and CDR2 is SVGAGI. CDR3 length: 14 amino acids. Unmatched junction bases numbered 4, after V lost 6 bases and J lost 1 base. Here the CDR3 reads CASSLGTGNTEAFF. CDR3 sequence (DNA): TGTGCCAGCAGCCTCGGGACAGGGAACACTGAAGCTTTCTTT.